This T cell receptor (beta chain) appears in the sequencing data of a study of vaccination and CD4 T cells after COVID-19. Study information: Cells received overlapping spike peptides from SARS-CoV-2, HCoV-NL63, HCoV-OC43 and HCoV-229E as stimulation.

The CDR3 length is 14 residues. CDR1 DFQATT and CDR2 SNEGSKA come from the germline V gene (reference sequence). The V and J ends lost 2 bases and 7 bases respectively, with 15 bases between them. Time point meaning: late sampling 161 to 241 days after vaccination in a few convalescent patients. Treatment here: approximately 9-day PBMC culture with coronavirus spike peptide pools or control peptides (ViraFEST assay). This clonotype has only a few counts. The antigen remains undetermined. Cultured CD4+ T cell DNA was sequenced using the Oncomine TCR Beta short-read assay. MiXCR, run by TCRdb on the PCR reads, gives a single entry per CDR3 protein. The sample holds roughly 15,000 distinct CDR3 sequences; more than 45% are singletons and the top ten take 20%.

The sequence was collected from a human donor who had recovered from COVID-19. This specimen was CD4+ T cells from blood, cultured in vitro, taken about 7 months after SARS-CoV-2 vaccination. V is TRBV20-1 and J is TRBJ2-4, with D perhaps TRBD1 (6 bases). This CDR3 reads CSARSRNQGNIQYF. The CDR3, as DNA: TGCAGTGCTAGATCCAGGAATCAGGGGAACATTCAGTACTTC.